This TCR beta chain was recovered during a study of T cells in Graves' hyperthyroidism and ophthalmopathy. Whole-study context: Peripheral blood was obtained at initial diagnosis, preceding any treatment.

TCR beta CDR3 sequences were amplified from RNA transcripts. First-round RT-PCR targeting the TCR CDR3 was performed with the HTBI primer set. TCRdb ran MiXCR on the multiplex PCR reads and lists one entry per CDR3 protein. The table shows about 840,000 distinct CDR3 sequences, with 35% to 40% occurring only once. Exclusions: uncontrolled infection, other autoimmune disease, pregnancy, lactation. The diagnoses drew upon clinical symptoms, serum thyroxine and TRAb, thyroid ultrasound and orbital computed tomography. This clonotype was observed many times. Its antigen is unknown. Study-wide points: The model anticipated ophthalmopathy a median about six months pre-onset.

The TCR was taken from a man aged 18 to 29 with Graves' hyperthyroidism. The sample was blood.

The CDR3 DNA reads as TGTGCCAGCAGCCCGGAGAACACTGAAGCTTTCTTT. It is translated as CASSPENTEAFF. The chain has TRBV7-9 and TRBJ1-1; D unclear. This CDR3 spans 12 amino acids. V was trimmed by 5 bases and J by 1 base, leaving 5 bases between them. Germline V gene lookup returns CDR1 SEHNR and CDR2 FQNEAQ (reference sequence). Full variable domain (outside the CDR3, taken from reference TRBV7-9 and TRBJ1-1): DTGVSQNPRHKITKRGQNVTFRCDPISEHNRLYWYRQTLGQGPEFLTYFQNEAQLEKSRLLSDRFSAERPKGSFSTLEIQRTEQGDSAMYLCASSPENTEAFFGQGTRLTVV.